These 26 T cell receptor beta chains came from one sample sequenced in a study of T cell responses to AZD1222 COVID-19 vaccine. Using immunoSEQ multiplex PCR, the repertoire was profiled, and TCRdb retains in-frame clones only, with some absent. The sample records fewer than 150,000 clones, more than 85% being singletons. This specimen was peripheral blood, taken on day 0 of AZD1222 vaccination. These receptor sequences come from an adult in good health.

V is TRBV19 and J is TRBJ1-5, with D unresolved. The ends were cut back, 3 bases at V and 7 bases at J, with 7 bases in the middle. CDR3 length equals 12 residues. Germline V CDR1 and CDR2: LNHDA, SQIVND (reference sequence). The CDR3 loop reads CASSMLGQPQHF. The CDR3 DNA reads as TGTGCCAGTAGTATGCTCGGACAGCCCCAGCATTTT.

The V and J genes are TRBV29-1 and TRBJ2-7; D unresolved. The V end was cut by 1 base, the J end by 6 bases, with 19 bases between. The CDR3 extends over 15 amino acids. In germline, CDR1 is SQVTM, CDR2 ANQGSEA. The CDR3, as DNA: TGCAGCGTTGAAGTACGCAGGAAGAACAATCCCGAGCAGTACTTC. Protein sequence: CSVEVRRKNNPEQYF.

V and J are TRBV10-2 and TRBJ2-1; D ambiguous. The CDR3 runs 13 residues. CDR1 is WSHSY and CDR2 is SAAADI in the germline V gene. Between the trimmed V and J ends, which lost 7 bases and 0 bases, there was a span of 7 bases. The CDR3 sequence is CASKSPSYNEQFF. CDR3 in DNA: TGCGCCAGCAAAAGTCCCTCCTACAATGAGCAGTTCTTC.

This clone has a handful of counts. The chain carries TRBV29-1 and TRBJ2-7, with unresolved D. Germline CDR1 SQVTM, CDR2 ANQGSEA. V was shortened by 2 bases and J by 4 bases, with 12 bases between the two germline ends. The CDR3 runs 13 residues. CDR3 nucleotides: TGCAGCGTTGAAATTCAGTTGGGGTACGAGCAGTACTTC. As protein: CSVEIQLGYEQYF.

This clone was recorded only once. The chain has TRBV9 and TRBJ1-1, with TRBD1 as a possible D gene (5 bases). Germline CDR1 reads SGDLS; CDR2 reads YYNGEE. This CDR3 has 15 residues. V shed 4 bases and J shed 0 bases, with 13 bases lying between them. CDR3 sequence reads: CASSLGGAVNTEAFF. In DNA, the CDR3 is TGTGCCAGCAGCCTCGGAGGGGCCGTGAACACTGAAGCTTTCTTT. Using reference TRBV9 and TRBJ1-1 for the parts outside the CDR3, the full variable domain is DSGVTQTPKHLITATGQRVTLRCSPRSGDLSVYWYQQSLDQGLQFLIQYYNGEERAKGNILERFSAQQFPDLHSELNLSSLELGDSALYFCASSLGGAVNTEAFFGQGTRLTVV.

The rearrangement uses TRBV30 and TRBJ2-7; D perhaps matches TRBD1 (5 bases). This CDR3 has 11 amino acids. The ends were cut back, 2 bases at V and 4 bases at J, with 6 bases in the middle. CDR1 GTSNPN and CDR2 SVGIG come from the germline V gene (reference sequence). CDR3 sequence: CAWSQGYEQYF. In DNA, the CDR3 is TGTGCCTGGAGTCAGGGTTACGAGCAGTACTTC.

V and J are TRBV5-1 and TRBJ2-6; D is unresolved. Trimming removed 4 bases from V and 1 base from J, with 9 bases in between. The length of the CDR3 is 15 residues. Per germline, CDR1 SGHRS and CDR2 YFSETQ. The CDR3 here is CASSQDGSGANVLTF. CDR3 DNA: TGCGCCAGCAGCCAAGACGGATCTGGGGCCAACGTCCTGACTTTC.

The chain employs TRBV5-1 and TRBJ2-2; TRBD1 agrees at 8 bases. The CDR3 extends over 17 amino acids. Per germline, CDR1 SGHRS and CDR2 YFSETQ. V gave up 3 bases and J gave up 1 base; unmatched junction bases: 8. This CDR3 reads CASSSTQGGRNTGELFF. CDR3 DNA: TGCGCCAGCAGCTCGACACAGGGGGGCCGGAACACCGGGGAGCTGTTTTTT.

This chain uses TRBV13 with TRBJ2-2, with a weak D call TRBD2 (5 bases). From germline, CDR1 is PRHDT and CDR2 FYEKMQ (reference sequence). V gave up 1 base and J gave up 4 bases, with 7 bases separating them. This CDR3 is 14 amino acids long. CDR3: CASSLVSGTGELFF. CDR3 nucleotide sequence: TGTGCCAGCAGCTTAGTAAGCGGCACCGGGGAGCTGTTTTTT.

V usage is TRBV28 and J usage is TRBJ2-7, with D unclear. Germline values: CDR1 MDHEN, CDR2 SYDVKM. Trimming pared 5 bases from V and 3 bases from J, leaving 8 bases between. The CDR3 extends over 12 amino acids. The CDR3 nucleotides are TGTGCCAGCAGTCTGACCCGCTACGAGCAGTACTTC. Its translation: CASSLTRYEQYF.

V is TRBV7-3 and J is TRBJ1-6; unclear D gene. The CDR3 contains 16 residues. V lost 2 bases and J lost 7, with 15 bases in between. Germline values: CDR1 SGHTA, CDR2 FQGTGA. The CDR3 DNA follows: TGTGCCAGCAGCTTAGGGCCAGGCGAGCAAAATTCACCCCTCCACTTT. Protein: CASSLGPGEQNSPLHF.

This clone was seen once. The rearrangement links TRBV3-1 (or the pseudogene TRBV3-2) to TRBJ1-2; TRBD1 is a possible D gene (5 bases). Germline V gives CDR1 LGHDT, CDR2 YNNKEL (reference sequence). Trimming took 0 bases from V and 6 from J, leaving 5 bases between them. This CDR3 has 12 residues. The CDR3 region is CASSQEGDGYTF. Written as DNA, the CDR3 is TGTGCCAGCAGCCAAGAAGGGGATGGCTACACCTTC.

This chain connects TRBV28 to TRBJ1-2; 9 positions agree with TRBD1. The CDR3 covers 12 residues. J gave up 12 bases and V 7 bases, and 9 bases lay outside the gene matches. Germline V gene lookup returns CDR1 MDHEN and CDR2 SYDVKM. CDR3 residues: CASNRDRESHTF. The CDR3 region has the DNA TGTGCCAGCAACCGGGACAGGGAGTCCCACACCTTC.

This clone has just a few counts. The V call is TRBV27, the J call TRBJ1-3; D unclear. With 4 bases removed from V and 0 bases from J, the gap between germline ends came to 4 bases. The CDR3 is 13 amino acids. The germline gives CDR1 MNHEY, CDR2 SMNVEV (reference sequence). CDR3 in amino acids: CASSSYSGNTIYF. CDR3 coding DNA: TGTGCCAGCAGTTCCTACTCTGGAAACACCATATATTTT.

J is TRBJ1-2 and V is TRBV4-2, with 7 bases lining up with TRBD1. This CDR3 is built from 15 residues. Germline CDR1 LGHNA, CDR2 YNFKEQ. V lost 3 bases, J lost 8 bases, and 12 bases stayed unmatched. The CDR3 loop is CASSQIQGSLRGYTF. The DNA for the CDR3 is TGTGCCAGCAGCCAGATACAGGGGTCTCTACGGGGCTACACCTTC.

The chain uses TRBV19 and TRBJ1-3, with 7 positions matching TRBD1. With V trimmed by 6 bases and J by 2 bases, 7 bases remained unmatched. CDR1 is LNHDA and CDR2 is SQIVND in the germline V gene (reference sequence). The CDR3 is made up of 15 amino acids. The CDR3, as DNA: TGTGCCAGTAGACACAGGGGTACCACTGGAAACACCATATATTTT. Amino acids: CASRHRGTTGNTIYF.

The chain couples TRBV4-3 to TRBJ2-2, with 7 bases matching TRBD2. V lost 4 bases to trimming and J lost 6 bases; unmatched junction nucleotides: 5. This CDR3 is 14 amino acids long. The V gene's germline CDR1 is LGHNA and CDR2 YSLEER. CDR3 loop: CASSPRTSSGELFF. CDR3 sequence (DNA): TGCGCCAGCAGCCCCCGGACTAGTTCCGGGGAGCTGTTTTTT.

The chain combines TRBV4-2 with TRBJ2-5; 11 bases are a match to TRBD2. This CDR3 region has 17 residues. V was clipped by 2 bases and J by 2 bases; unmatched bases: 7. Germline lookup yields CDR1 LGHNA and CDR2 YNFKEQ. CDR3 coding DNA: TGTGCCAGCAGCCAAAAAATTGGGACTAGCGGACAAGAGACCCAGTACTTC. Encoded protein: CASSQKIGTSGQETQYF.

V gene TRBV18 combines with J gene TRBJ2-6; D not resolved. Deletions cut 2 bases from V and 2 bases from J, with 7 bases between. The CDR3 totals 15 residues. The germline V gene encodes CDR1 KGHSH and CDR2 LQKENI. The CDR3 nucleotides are TGTGCCAGCTCACCAGTCGTAACTGGGGCCAACGTCCTGACTTTC. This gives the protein CASSPVVTGANVLTF.

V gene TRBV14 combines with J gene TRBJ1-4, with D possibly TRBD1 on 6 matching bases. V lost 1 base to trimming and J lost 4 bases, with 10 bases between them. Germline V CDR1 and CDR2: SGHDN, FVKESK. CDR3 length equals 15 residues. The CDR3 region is CASSQARGSNEKLFF. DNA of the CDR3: TGTGCCAGCAGCCAAGCCAGGGGCAGTAATGAAAAACTGTTTTTT.

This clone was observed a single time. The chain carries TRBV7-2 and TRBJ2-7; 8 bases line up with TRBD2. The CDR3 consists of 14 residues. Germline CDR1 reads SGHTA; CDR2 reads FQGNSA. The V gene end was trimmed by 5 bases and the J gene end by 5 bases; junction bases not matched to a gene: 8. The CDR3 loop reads CASSQGLANHEQYF. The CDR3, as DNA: TGTGCCAGCAGCCAAGGACTAGCTAACCACGAGCAGTACTTC. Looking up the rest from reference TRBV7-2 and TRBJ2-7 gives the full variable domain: GAGVSQSPSNKVTEKGKDVELRCDPISGHTALYWYRQSLGQGLEFLIYFQGNSAPDKSGLPSDRFSAERTGGSVSTLTIQRTQQEDSAVYLCASSQGLANHEQYFGPGTRLTVT.

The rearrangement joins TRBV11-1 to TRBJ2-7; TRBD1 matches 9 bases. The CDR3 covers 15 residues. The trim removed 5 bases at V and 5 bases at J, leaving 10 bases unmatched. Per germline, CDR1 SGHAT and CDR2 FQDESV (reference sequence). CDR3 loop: CASSPPGQGFDEQYF. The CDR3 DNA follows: TGTGCCAGCAGCCCTCCGGGACAGGGTTTCGACGAGCAGTACTTC.

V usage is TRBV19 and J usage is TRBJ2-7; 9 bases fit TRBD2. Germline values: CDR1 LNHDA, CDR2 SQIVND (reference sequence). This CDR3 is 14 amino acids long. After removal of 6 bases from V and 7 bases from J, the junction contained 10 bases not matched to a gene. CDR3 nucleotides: TGTGCCAGTAGAAAAACGGAGCTAGCGGGAGAGCAGTACTTC. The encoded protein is CASRKTELAGEQYF.

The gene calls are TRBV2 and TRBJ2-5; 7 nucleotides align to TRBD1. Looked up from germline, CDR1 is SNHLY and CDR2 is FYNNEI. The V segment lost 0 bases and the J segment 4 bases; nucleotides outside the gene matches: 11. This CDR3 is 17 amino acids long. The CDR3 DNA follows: TGTGCCAGCAGTGAAGCGCTGGGCAGGGGGATGTCAGAGACCCAGTACTTC. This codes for CASSEALGRGMSETQYF.

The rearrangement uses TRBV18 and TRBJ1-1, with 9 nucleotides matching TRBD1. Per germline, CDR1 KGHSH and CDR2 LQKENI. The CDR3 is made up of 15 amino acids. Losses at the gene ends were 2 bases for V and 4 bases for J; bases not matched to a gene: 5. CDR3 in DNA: TGTGCCAGCTCACCAACAGGGGGCGATCCCACTGAAGCTTTCTTT. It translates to CASSPTGGDPTEAFF.

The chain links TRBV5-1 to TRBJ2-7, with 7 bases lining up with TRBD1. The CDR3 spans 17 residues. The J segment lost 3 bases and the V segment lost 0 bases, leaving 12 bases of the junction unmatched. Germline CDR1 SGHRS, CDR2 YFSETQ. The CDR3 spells CASSLASPLAGGYEQYF. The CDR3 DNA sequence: TGCGCCAGCAGCTTGGCCAGTCCCCTTGCAGGGGGCTACGAGCAGTACTTC. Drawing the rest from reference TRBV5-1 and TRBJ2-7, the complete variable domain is KAGVTQTPRYLIKTRGQQVTLSCSPISGHRSVSWYQQTPGQGLQFLFEYFSETQRNKGNFPGRFSGRQFSNSRSEMNVSTLELGDSALYLCASSLASPLAGGYEQYFGPGTRLTVT.